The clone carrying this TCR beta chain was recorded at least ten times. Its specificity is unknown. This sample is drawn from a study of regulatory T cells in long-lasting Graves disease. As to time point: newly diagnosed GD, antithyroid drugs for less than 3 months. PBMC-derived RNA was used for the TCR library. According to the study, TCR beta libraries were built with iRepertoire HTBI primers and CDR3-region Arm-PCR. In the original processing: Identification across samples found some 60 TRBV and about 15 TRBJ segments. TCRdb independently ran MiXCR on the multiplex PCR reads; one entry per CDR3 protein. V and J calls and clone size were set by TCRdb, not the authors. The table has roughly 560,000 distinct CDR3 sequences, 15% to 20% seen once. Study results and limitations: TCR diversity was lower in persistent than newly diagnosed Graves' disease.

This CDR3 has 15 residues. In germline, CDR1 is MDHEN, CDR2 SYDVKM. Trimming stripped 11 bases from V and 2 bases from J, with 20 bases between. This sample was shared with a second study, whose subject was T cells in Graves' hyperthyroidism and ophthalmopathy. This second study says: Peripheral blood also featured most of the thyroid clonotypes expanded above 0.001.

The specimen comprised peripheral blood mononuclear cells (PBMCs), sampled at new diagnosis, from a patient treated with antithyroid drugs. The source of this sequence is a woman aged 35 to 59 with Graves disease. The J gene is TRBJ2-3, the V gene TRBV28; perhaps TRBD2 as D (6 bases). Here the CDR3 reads CAPFLRSGLTDTQYF. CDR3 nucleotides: TGTGCCCCCTTCCTCAGGTCGGGACTCACAGATACGCAGTATTTT. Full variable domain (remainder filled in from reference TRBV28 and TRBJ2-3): DVKVTQSSRYLVKRTGEKVFLECVQDMDHENMFWYRQDPGLGLRLIYFSYDVKMKEKGDIPEGYSVSREKKERFSLILESASTNQTSMYLCAPFLRSGLTDTQYFGPGTRLTVL.